This is a list of T cell receptor beta chains from one sample in a study of shared clonotypes between healthy human individuals. Clones were sequenced by immunoSEQ multiplex PCR, and TCRdb holds only the in-frame ones, with some missing. The data hold about 2.3 million clones, with 93% observed a single time. Material for sequencing was naive CD4+ T cells from PBMCs. The receptors derive from a young man in good health. Some clones in this sample may be carry-over from other donors' samples. Each CDR3 is given with its conserved first and last residue. The D gene is left open where the match is weak. Only some rows state a clone size, as once, few, many or a class for expanded clones.

clone_size: .; j_call: TRBJ2-3; v_call: TRBV18; d_call: TRBD1; cdr3_aa: CASSPSQGATQYF; cdr3_nt: TGTGCCAGCTCACCATCACAGGGGGCTACGCAGTATTTT
clone_size: .; j_call: TRBJ1-5; v_call: TRBV22-1; d_call: .; cdr3_aa: CPGSSNLPGDQPQHF; cdr3_nt: TGTCCTGGGAGCTCAAACCTGCCGGGAGATCAGCCCCAGCATTTT
clone_size: once; j_call: TRBJ1-2; v_call: TRBV5-6; d_call: .; cdr3_aa: CASIGRGRYGYTF; cdr3_nt: TGTGCCAGCATAGGAAGGGGCAGATATGGCTACACCTTC
clone_size: .; j_call: TRBJ1-5; v_call: TRBV28; d_call: TRBD1; cdr3_aa: CASSPGQGSNQPQHF; cdr3_nt: TGTGCCAGCAGTCCCGGACAGGGAAGCAATCAGCCCCAGCATTTT
clone_size: .; j_call: TRBJ2-6; v_call: TRBV7-2; d_call: .; cdr3_aa: CASSTGAGANVLTF; cdr3_nt: TGTGCCAGCAGCACAGGTGCTGGGGCCAACGTCCTGACTTTC
clone_size: .; j_call: TRBJ1-2; v_call: TRBV13; d_call: .; cdr3_aa: CASSLVAGRYGYTF; cdr3_nt: TGTGCCAGCAGCTTAGTGGCGGGGAGGTATGGCTACACCTTC
clone_size: .; j_call: TRBJ1-4; v_call: TRBV19; d_call: .; cdr3_aa: CASSIGQPNNEKLFF; cdr3_nt: TGTGCCAGTAGTATCGGACAGCCTAATAATGAAAAACTGTTTTTT
clone_size: .; j_call: TRBJ1-5; v_call: TRBV6-4; d_call: TRBD1; cdr3_aa: CASSEGWGQGRQPQHF; cdr3_nt: TGTGCCAGCAGTGAGGGGTGGGGACAGGGGCGGCAGCCCCAGCATTTT
clone_size: .; j_call: TRBJ2-5; v_call: TRBV2; d_call: TRBD2; cdr3_aa: CASNLVGEGETQYF; cdr3_nt: TGTGCCAGCAATTTGGTAGGGGAGGGAGAGACCCAGTACTTC
clone_size: .; j_call: TRBJ2-3; v_call: TRBV7-9; d_call: .; cdr3_aa: CASSFRRSTDTQYF; cdr3_nt: TGTGCCAGCAGTTTTAGACGGAGCACAGATACGCAGTATTTT
clone_size: .; j_call: TRBJ2-7; v_call: TRBV6-6; d_call: TRBD1; cdr3_aa: CASSREDRGYEQYF; cdr3_nt: TGTGCCAGCAGCCGCGAGGACAGGGGCTACGAGCAGTACTTC
clone_size: .; j_call: TRBJ1-2; v_call: TRBV2; d_call: TRBD1; cdr3_aa: CASKSGTGFGGYTF; cdr3_nt: TGTGCCAGCAAAAGCGGGACAGGGTTTGGTGGCTACACCTTC
clone_size: .; j_call: TRBJ2-1; v_call: TRBV5-1; d_call: TRBD1; cdr3_aa: CASSPGTGDNEQFF; cdr3_nt: TGCGCCAGCAGCCCGGGGACAGGGGACAATGAGCAGTTCTTC
clone_size: .; j_call: TRBJ2-7; v_call: TRBV14; d_call: .; cdr3_aa: CASSYARQASTRQYF; cdr3_nt: TGTGCCAGCAGTTACGCCCGACAGGCTAGTACGAGGCAGTACTTC
clone_size: .; j_call: TRBJ2-5; v_call: TRBV5-1; d_call: .; cdr3_aa: CASSWGSQETQYF; cdr3_nt: TGCGCCAGCAGCTGGGGGTCCCAAGAGACCCAGTACTTC
clone_size: .; j_call: TRBJ2-1; v_call: TRBV27; d_call: TRBD1; cdr3_aa: CASSPRDRVGEQFF; cdr3_nt: TGTGCCAGCAGTCCCCGGGACAGGGTAGGAGAGCAGTTCTTC
clone_size: .; j_call: TRBJ2-7; v_call: TRBV5-1; d_call: TRBD1; cdr3_aa: CASSLWGTGRSEQYF; cdr3_nt: TGCGCCAGCAGCTTGTGGGGGACAGGGAGGAGCGAGCAGTACTTC
clone_size: .; j_call: TRBJ2-2; v_call: TRBV4-3; d_call: .; cdr3_aa: CASSQGGAERNTGELFF; cdr3_nt: TGCGCCAGCAGCCAAGGCGGGGCTGAGCGGAACACCGGGGAGCTGTTTTTT